This T cell receptor beta chain originates from a study of T cell changes during pregnancy in multiple sclerosis. Measured with immunoSEQ multiplex PCR; TCRdb has only the in-frame clones, and not every one. Altogether tens of thousands of clones are present, around nine tenths being singletons, with the ten largest covering approximately 0.45%. Germline lookup yields CDR1 SGHNT and CDR2 YENEEA. V dropped 4 bases and J dropped 3 bases, with 4 bases sitting between them. This CDR3 has 11 residues. The chain is built from TRBV11-3 and TRBJ2-7, with D unresolved. The source material was CD4+ T cells from peripheral blood mononuclear cells, sampled in the second trimester of pregnancy. The clonotype was recovered from a female donor with multiple sclerosis, enrolled in a pregnancy study. The CDR3 region is CASSWSYEQYF. The CDR3 DNA reads as TGTGCCAGCAGCTGGAGCTACGAGCAGTACTTC.